This T cell receptor (beta chain) was identified during a study of graft-versus-host responses after intestinal transplantation. The overall study: In this cohort, recipients had multivisceral, liver-intestinal, or isolated intestinal transplants. Tacrolimus and steroids were given for two to three years to all recipients after anti-thymocyte globulin induction. Study-wide results and limits: Graft-versus-host to host-versus-graft clonal ratios in allografts were high in patients with graft-donor T cell macrochimerism. Detected in recipient marrow were GvH clones, some of which were first observed in ileum or blood.

V gave up 5 bases and J gave up 6 bases, with 16 bases separating them. Germline assignment: CDR1 SGHVS and CDR2 FNYEAQ. CDR3 length: 15 amino acids. As to this clone: Its target is not known.

The repertoire was sequenced with immunoSEQ multiplex PCR; TCRdb's copy has only in-frame clones and lacks some. The repertoire holds about 64,000 clones, with roughly 90% as singletons. Source: unstimulated CD8+ T cells sorted from spleen or lymph node cells, taken before transplant. The chain recombines TRBV7-6 with TRBJ1-4; tentative D call: TRBD1 (6 bases). The TCR sequence derives from a human donor who was the organ donor for an intestinal transplant. The CDR3 sequence: CASSGYRVEDEKLFF. The CDR3 bases are TGTGCCAGCAGCGGATACAGGGTCGAGGATGAAAAACTGTTTTTT.